The present T cell receptor (beta chain) was sequenced within a study of blood T cell repertoires in COVID-19. Looking at the study overall: In each case, the material was cDNA or gDNA derived from T cells, B-cell-depleted T cells, or PBMCs.

This clone appeared once. Residents of about 25 US areas, aged about 18 to 95 years, made up the participants. Before being deemed recovered, Cohort 3 donors had two negative PCRs, clearance, or symptom resolution. Germline CDR1 reads MNHNS; CDR2 reads SASEGT. Trimming pared 4 bases from V and 4 bases from J, leaving 25 bases between. The CDR3 runs 18 residues. The protocol was immunoSEQ multiplex PCR, while the TCRdb copy is restricted to in-frame clones and leaves out a portion. The sample comprises approximately 230,000 clones, roughly 79% of which are singletons, and 15% rests with the top ten. The rearrangement links TRBV6-1 to TRBJ1-2; TRBD1 is a possible D gene (5 bases). The material sequenced was PBMCs or T cells enriched from blood (not recorded which). The sequence derives from a man between 35 and 55 years old who had recovered from COVID-19. The chain's CDR3 is CASSGHLDTGLSSYGYTF. The CDR3 DNA is TGTGCCAGCAGTGGACATTTGGACACTGGCCTATCTTCCTATGGCTACACCTTC.